A single sample is the source of the 3 T cell receptor beta chains below, sequenced in a study of vaccination and CD4 T cells after COVID-19. Treatment here: approximately nine-day PBMC culture with coronavirus spike peptide pools or control peptides (ViraFEST assay). Cultured CD4+ T-cell DNA underwent Oncomine TCR Beta short-read sequencing. TCRdb fed the PCR reads into MiXCR, producing one record per CDR3 protein. The table includes some 25,000 distinct CDR3 sequences, around two thirds detected once. Antigens for these TCRs are unknown. This material consisted of CD4+ T cells from blood, cultured in vitro, taken after SARS-CoV-2 vaccination. The receptors shown here come from a human donor who received a COVID-19 vaccine.

The chain has TRBV15 and TRBJ2-7; D gene uncertain. The CDR3 extends over 14 amino acids. V lost 0 bases, J lost 3 bases, and 9 bases lay in between. The V gene's germline CDR1 is LNHNV and CDR2 YYDKDF (reference sequence). The chain's CDR3 is CATSRDLGGYEQYF. CDR3 in DNA: TGTGCCACCAGCAGAGATCTCGGCGGCTACGAGCAGTACTTC.

V is TRBV20-1 and J is TRBJ2-7; D remains unclear. Germline CDR1 DFQATT, CDR2 SNEGSKA (reference sequence). Trimming removed 0 bases at V and 0 bases at J, with 6 bases between. This CDR3 is 13 amino acids long. This chain's CDR3 is CSAREPSSYEQYF. CDR3 coding DNA: TGCAGTGCTAGAGAACCGAGCTCCTACGAGCAGTACTTC.

The chain couples TRBV5-4 to TRBJ2-5, with D perhaps being TRBD1 or TRBD2 (5 bases each). The germline V and J ends were trimmed by 2 bases and 0 bases, with 8 bases remaining between them. This CDR3 spans 14 amino acids. Germline loops: CDR1 SGHNT, CDR2 YYREEE (reference sequence). The CDR3 loop reads CASSLGTDQETQYF. The CDR3, as DNA: TGTGCCAGCAGCTTAGGGACGGACCAAGAGACCCAGTACTTC.